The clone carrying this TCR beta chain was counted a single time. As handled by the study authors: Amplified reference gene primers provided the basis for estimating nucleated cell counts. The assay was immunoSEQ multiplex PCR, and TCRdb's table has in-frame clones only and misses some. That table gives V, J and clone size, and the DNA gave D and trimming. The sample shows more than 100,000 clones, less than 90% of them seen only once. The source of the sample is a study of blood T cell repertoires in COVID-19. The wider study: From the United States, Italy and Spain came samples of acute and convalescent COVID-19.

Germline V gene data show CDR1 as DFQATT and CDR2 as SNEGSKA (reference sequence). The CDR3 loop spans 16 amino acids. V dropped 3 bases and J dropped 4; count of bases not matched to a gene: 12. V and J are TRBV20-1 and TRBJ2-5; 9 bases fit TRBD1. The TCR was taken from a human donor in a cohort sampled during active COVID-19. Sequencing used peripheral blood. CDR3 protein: CSASTADRGLLETQYF. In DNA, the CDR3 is TGCAGTGCTAGTACGGCGGACAGGGGCCTTTTAGAGACCCAGTACTTC.